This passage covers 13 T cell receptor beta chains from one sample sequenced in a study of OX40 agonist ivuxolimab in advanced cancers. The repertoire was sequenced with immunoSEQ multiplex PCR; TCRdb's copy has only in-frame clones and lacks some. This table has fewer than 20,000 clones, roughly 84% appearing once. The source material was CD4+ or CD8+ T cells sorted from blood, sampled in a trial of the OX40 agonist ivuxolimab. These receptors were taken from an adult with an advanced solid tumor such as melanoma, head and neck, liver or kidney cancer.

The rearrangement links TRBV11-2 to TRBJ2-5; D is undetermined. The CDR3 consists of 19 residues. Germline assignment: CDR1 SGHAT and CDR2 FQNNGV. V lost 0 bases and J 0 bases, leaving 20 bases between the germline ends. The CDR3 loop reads CASSLDFAQMTMYQETQYF. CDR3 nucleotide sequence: TGTGCCAGCAGCTTAGATTTCGCCCAGATGACGATGTACCAAGAGACCCAGTACTTC.

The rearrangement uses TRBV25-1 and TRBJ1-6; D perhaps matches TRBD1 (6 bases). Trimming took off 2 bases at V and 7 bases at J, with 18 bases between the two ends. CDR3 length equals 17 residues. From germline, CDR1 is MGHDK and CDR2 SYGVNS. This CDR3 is CASSEVGWGANNSPLHF. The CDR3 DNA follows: TGTGCCAGCAGTGAAGTCGGGTGGGGGGCTAACAATTCACCCCTCCACTTT. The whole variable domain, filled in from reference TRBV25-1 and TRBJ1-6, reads EADIYQTPRYLVIGTGKKITLECSQTMGHDKMYWYQQDPGMELHLIHYSYGVNSTEKGDLSSESTVSRIRTEHFPLTLESARPSHTSQYLCASSEVGWGANNSPLHFGNGTRLTVT.

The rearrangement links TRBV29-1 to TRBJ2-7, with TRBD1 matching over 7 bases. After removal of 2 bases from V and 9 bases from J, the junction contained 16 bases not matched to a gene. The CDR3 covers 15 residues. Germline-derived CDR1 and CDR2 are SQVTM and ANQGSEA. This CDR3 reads CSVESRDSQGLGQYF. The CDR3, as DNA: TGCAGCGTTGAATCCCGGGACAGCCAGGGGTTGGGGCAGTACTTC.

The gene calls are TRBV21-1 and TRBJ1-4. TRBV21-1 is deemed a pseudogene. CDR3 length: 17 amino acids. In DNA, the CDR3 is TGTGCCAGCAGCAAAGTTGCAGCGAGGGACGTTAATGAAAAACTGTTTTTT. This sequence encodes CASSKVAARDVNEKLFF.

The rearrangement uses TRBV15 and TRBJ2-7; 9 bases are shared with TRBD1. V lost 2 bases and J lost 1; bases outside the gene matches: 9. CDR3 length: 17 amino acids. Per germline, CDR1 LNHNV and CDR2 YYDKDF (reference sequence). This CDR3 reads CATSRLPRDRDSYEQYF. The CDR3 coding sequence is TGTGCCACCAGCAGACTTCCCCGGGACAGGGATTCCTACGAGCAGTACTTC.

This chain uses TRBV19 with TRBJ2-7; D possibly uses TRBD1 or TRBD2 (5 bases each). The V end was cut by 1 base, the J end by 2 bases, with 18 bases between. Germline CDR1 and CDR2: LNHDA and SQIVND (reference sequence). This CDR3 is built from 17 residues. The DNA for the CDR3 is TGTGCCAGTAGTATAGCGGGGACGGCTGCCCGGCCCTACGAGCAGTACTTC. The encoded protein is CASSIAGTAARPYEQYF.

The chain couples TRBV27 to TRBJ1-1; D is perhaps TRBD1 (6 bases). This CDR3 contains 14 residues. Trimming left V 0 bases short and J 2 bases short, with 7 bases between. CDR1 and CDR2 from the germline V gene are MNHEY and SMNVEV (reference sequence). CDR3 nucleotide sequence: TGTGCCAGCAGTTTATCAGGGGGTAACACTGAAGCTTTCTTT. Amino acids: CASSLSGGNTEAFF.

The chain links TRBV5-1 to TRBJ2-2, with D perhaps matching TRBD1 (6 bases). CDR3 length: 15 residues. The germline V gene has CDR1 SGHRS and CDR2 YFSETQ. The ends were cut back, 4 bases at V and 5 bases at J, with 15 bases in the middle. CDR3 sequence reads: CASSPIGRGTGELFF. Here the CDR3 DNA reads TGCGCCAGCAGCCCGATAGGCAGGGGTACCGGGGAGCTGTTTTTT.

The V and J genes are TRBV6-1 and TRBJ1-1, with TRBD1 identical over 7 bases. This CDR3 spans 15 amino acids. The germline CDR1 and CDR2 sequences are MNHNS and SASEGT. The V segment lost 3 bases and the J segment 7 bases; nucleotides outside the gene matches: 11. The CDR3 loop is CASSDRGQAGIEAFF. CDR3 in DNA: TGTGCCAGCAGTGACCGAGGACAGGCCGGAATTGAAGCTTTCTTT.

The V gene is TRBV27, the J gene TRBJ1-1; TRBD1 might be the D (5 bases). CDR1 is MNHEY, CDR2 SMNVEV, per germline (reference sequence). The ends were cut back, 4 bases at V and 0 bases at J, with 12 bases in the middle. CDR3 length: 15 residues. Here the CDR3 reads CASSSGTVMNTEAFF. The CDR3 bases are TGTGCCAGCAGTTCCGGGACGGTAATGAACACTGAAGCTTTCTTT.

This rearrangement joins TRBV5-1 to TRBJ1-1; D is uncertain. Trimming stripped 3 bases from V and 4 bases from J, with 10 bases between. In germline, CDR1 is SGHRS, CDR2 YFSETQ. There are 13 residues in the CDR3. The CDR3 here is CASSWSEGTEAFF. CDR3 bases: TGCGCCAGCAGCTGGAGTGAGGGCACTGAAGCTTTCTTT.

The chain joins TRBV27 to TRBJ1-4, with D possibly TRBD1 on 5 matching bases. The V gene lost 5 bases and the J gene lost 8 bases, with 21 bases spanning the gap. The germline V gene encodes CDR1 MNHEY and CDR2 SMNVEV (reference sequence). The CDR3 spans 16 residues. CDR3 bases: TGTGCCAGCAGTAGTTTAATAGGTCAGGGAGGAGAAAAACTGTTTTTT. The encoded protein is CASSSLIGQGGEKLFF.

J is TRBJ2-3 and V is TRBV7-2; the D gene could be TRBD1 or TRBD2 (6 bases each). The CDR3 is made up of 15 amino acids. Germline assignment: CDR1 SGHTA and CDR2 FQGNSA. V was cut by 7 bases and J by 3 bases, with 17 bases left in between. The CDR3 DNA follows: TGTGCCAGCACTAGGGGGGTGTATGGGACAGATACGCAGTATTTT. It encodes CASTRGVYGTDTQYF.